This TCR beta chain is from a study of blood T cell repertoires in COVID-19. Study context: Samples representing acute and convalescent COVID-19 were sourced from the United States, Italy and Spain. T cells, B-cell-depleted T cells, or PBMCs provided the cDNA or gDNA that served as material.

Germline loops: CDR1 LGHDT, CDR2 YNNKEL (reference sequence). Trimming removed 7 bases from V and 14 bases from J, with 18 bases in between. The CDR3 has 13 amino acids. The cohort comprised adults aged about 18 to 100 years residing in approximately 25 US areas. Methods used by the authors: Estimation of nucleated cell counts was performed using reference gene primer amplification. Assay: immunoSEQ multiplex PCR; the TCRdb copy retains only in-frame clones and omits some. V, J and clone size are those of that table, while D and trimming were read from the DNA. The sample shows around 140,000 clones, 86% of them seen only once.

V usage is TRBV3-1 (or the pseudogene TRBV3-2) and J usage is TRBJ1-6, with D perhaps matching TRBD1 (6 bases). This TCR was sampled from a man over 45 who had recovered from COVID-19. The sequencing input was PBMCs or T cells enriched from blood (not recorded which). The CDR3 region is CASNGQPASTLHF. The CDR3, as DNA: TGTGCCAGCAACGGACAGCCCGCATCCACCCTCCACTTT.